This T cell receptor beta chain was recorded in a study of cytomegalovirus exposure and HLA in healthy donors. Notes on the study in general: Many donors shared some public TCRs, even though most TCR sequences were rare. Rates of TCR association differed by HLA locus in a later analysis, with DRB1 highest and HLA-C lowest.

The PCR was carried out with 60 Vbeta primers and 13 Jbeta primers. Profiling relied on immunoSEQ multiplex PCR, and the TCRdb table lists in-frame clones only, not all of them. The sample includes about 130,000 clones, about 80% seen only once; the top ten take around 2.2%. Likely unrecorded immune exposures existed in these nominally healthy donors. As concerns this clone: The antigen is undetermined.

From germline, CDR1 is SEHNR and CDR2 FQNEAQ (reference sequence). The CDR3 has 16 residues. J lost 6 bases, V lost 6 bases, and 6 bases had no gene match. This clonotype was sampled from a man aged 30 to 45 in good health and CMV-seronegative. Sequenced: PBMCs. The chain joins TRBV7-9 to TRBJ2-2; 14 bases agree with TRBD2. CDR3 DNA: TGTGCCAGCAGGGACGGGACTAGCGGGAGAGCCGGGGAGCTGTTTTTT. This sequence encodes CASRDGTSGRAGELFF.